The 32 T cell receptor beta chains in this list originate from one sample, sequenced in a study of OX40 agonist ivuxolimab in advanced cancers. Generated by immunoSEQ multiplex PCR, the TCRdb table keeps only in-frame clones and is missing some. The table records about 64,000 clones, roughly 80% of them present only once. The source was CD4+ or CD8+ T cells sorted from blood, collected in a trial of the OX40 agonist ivuxolimab. These receptors were taken from an adult with an advanced solid tumor such as melanoma, head and neck, liver or kidney cancer.

V usage is TRBV19 and J usage is TRBJ2-3; possibly TRBD1 for D (6 bases). Germline-derived CDR1 and CDR2 are LNHDA and SQIVND (reference sequence). This CDR3 spans 13 amino acids. V was shortened by 6 bases and J by 4 bases, with 11 bases between the two germline ends. The DNA for the CDR3 is TGTGCCAGTAGCAAACAGGGCTCAGATACGCAGTATTTT. Amino acid sequence: CASSKQGSDTQYF.

The chain joins TRBV19 to TRBJ2-7; tentative D call: TRBD2 (6 bases). The CDR3 contains 14 residues. CDR1 is LNHDA and CDR2 is SQIVND in the germline V gene (reference sequence). Trimming took off 1 base at V and 1 base at J, with 8 bases between the two ends. The CDR3, as DNA: TGTGCCAGTAGTATAGGGAGGGGTTCCTACGAGCAGTACTTC. Protein product: CASSIGRGSYEQYF.

This sequence joins TRBV4-1 and TRBJ2-3, with D uncertain. Trimming took 5 bases from V and 9 from J, leaving 15 bases between them. The germline V gene has CDR1 MGHRA and CDR2 YSYEKL. This CDR3 comprises 13 residues. The CDR3 coding sequence is TGCGCCAGCAGCTCCGGACGCCCCGACACGCAGTATTTT. Protein: CASSSGRPDTQYF.

The gene calls are TRBV2 and TRBJ2-1; D is ambiguous. V was clipped by 6 bases and J by 4 bases, with 13 bases between them. From germline, CDR1 is SNHLY and CDR2 FYNNEI. CDR3 length: 14 amino acids. The CDR3 DNA follows: TGTGCCAGCAGGGGCTATACAGCGTACAATGAGCAGTTCTTC. It codes for CASRGYTAYNEQFF.

CDR3 DNA: TGTGCCAGCAGCCACTCTAGCGGGAGTGAGACCCAGTACTTC. As protein: CASSHSSGSETQYF. This sequence joins TRBV7-3 and TRBJ2-5; 10 bases fit TRBD2. The CDR3 loop spans 14 amino acids. Germline V CDR1 and CDR2: SGHTA, FQGTGA. V trimming: 5 bases; J trimming: 5 bases; junction bases outside the gene matches: 5.

CDR3 loop: CASNMYQGSTDTQYF. The CDR3 DNA follows: TGTGCCAGCAACATGTATCAGGGGAGCACAGATACGCAGTATTTT. The V gene is TRBV7-9, the J gene TRBJ2-3; a possible D gene is TRBD1 (6 bases). Trimming took off 7 bases at V and 0 bases at J, with 14 bases between the two ends. Per germline, CDR1 SEHNR and CDR2 FQNEAQ (reference sequence). CDR3 size: 15 residues.

The V call is TRBV6-1, the J call TRBJ1-1, with D possibly TRBD1 on 6 matching bases. This CDR3 region has 14 residues. Germline CDR1 reads MNHNS; CDR2 reads SASEGT. Trimming took off 8 bases at V and 4 bases at J, with 17 bases between the two ends. CDR3 DNA: TGTGCCAGCCACCAATTACAGGGAAGCACTGAAGCTTTCTTT. Its protein is CASHQLQGSTEAFF.

The chain combines TRBV20-1 with TRBJ2-1, with unresolved D. CDR1 is DFQATT and CDR2 is SNEGSKA in the germline V gene (reference sequence). The CDR3 covers 11 residues. V dropped 8 bases and J dropped 6 bases, with 11 bases sitting between them. The CDR3 coding sequence is TGCAGTCTACCCTGGGGCAATGAGCAGTTCTTC. Encoded protein: CSLPWGNEQFF.

The V gene is TRBV15, the J gene TRBJ1-3; the D gene is possibly TRBD1 (6 bases). The CDR3 runs 16 residues. Trimming left V 0 bases short and J 0 bases short, with 9 bases between. Germline V CDR1 and CDR2: LNHNV, YYDKDF (reference sequence). The CDR3 coding sequence is TGTGCCACCAGCAGAGACAGGGGAAGCTCTGGAAACACCATATATTTT. Translated: CATSRDRGSSGNTIYF.

This rearrangement joins TRBV5-6 to TRBJ1-2; the D gene is possibly TRBD1 (6 bases). Per the germline V gene, CDR1 is SGHDT and CDR2 is YYEEEE. The V gene lost 0 bases and the J gene lost 7 bases, with 25 bases spanning the gap. The CDR3 consists of 18 residues. This CDR3 reads CASSLDQGRRGPPGGYTF. The CDR3, as DNA: TGTGCCAGCAGCTTGGATCAGGGGCGCCGGGGACCCCCTGGTGGCTACACCTTC.

V and J are TRBV7-9 and TRBJ1-1, with a possible D match to TRBD1 (5 bases). From germline, CDR1 is SEHNR and CDR2 FQNEAQ (reference sequence). CDR3 length: 12 amino acids. Trimming removed 4 bases from V and 7 bases from J, with 10 bases in between. The CDR3 region has the DNA TGTGCCAGCAGCTCCCGGGACGGTGAAGCTTTCTTT. Its protein is CASSSRDGEAFF.

The V call is TRBV6-6, the J call TRBJ2-7; 11 bases are shared with TRBD2. This CDR3 comprises 15 residues. V gave up 7 bases and J gave up 7 bases; unmatched junction bases: 12. The germline CDR1 and CDR2 sequences are MNHNY and SVGAGI (reference sequence). CDR3 in DNA: TGTGCCAGCAATCCTAGGACTAGCGGGCAAGGGGAGCAGTACTTC. It specifies CASNPRTSGQGEQYF.

This chain uses TRBV10-3 with TRBJ2-5, with D possibly matching TRBD1 (6 bases). The CDR3 covers 14 residues. Germline V CDR1 and CDR2: ENHRY, SYGVKD. With 0 bases removed from V and 5 bases from J, the gap between germline ends came to 10 bases. The DNA for the CDR3 is TGTGCCATCAGTGAGTCAACAGGGACGGAGACCCAGTACTTC. Amino acids: CAISESTGTETQYF.

This chain's CDR3 is CASSSTGLSTDTQYF. The CDR3 nucleotides are TGTGCCAGCAGCTCTACCGGACTGAGCACAGATACGCAGTATTTT. V gene TRBV7-3 combines with J gene TRBJ2-3, with D maybe TRBD2 (5 bases). This CDR3 is built from 15 residues. Trimming cost V 4 bases and J 0 bases, with 11 bases left between them. The germline V gene encodes CDR1 SGHTA and CDR2 FQGTGA.

This clone appeared a few times. V is TRBV30 and J is TRBJ1-1; D is unclear. Germline-derived CDR1 and CDR2 are GTSNPN and SVGIG (reference sequence). Trimming removed 0 bases from V and 8 bases from J, with 13 bases in between. CDR3 size: 13 residues. The CDR3 loop reads CAWSVQQSGEAFF. The CDR3 nucleotides read TGTGCCTGGAGTGTACAGCAGAGCGGGGAAGCTTTCTTT.

The V and J genes are TRBV7-3 and TRBJ2-3, with 8 bases fitting TRBD2. CDR1 is SGHTA and CDR2 is FQGTGA in the germline V gene. CDR3 length: 14 residues. The V and J ends lost 3 bases and 5 bases, in that order; junction bases with no gene match: 4. CDR3 bases: TGTGCCAGCAGCTTGGCTAGCGGGCTAGATACGCAGTATTTT. It translates to CASSLASGLDTQYF.

Points on this clone: Other DNA sequences in this specimen translate into the identical CDR3. This chain joins TRBV5-4 and TRBJ2-1, with 9 positions matching TRBD2. With V trimmed by 0 bases and J by 4 bases, 2 bases remained unmatched. This CDR3 has 15 residues. Per germline, CDR1 SGHNT and CDR2 YYREEE (reference sequence). The CDR3 region has the DNA TGTGCCAGCAGCTTGGCTAGCGGGGAATACAATGAGCAGTTCTTC. It is translated as CASSLASGEYNEQFF. Supplemented by reference TRBV5-4 and TRBJ2-1, the full variable domain reads ETGVTQSPTHLIKTRGQQVTLRCSSQSGHNTVSWYQQALGQGPQFIFQYYREEENGRGNFPPRFSGLQFPNYSSELNVNALELDDSALYLCASSLASGEYNEQFFGPGTRLTVL.

This clone was seen only once. The V call is TRBV7-2, the J call TRBJ2-3; D is perhaps TRBD1 (7 bases). The germline V and J ends were trimmed by 4 bases and 1 base, with 12 bases remaining between them. From germline, CDR1 is SGHTA and CDR2 FQGNSA. CDR3 size: 15 residues. The CDR3 sequence is CASSYQGGRTDTQYF. Written as DNA, the CDR3 is TGTGCCAGCAGCTACCAGGGGGGCCGCACAGATACGCAGTATTTT. Supplemented by reference TRBV7-2 and TRBJ2-3, the full variable domain reads GAGVSQSPSNKVTEKGKDVELRCDPISGHTALYWYRQSLGQGLEFLIYFQGNSAPDKSGLPSDRFSAERTGGSVSTLTIQRTQQEDSAVYLCASSYQGGRTDTQYFGPGTRLTVL.

This chain connects TRBV7-2 to TRBJ2-3; D gene uncertain. The V end lost 5 bases, the J end lost 0 bases, and 9 bases lay between the germline ends. This CDR3 region has 14 residues. CDR1 and CDR2 (germline): SGHTA, FQGNSA. This CDR3 is CASSPGRSTDTQYF. The CDR3 DNA reads TGTGCCAGCAGCCCCGGACGAAGCACAGATACGCAGTATTTT.

This clone turned up a few times. This chain links TRBV19 with TRBJ1-2; D is possibly TRBD1 (5 bases). This CDR3 spans 13 amino acids. Trimming took 4 bases from V and 8 from J, leaving 14 bases between them. From germline, CDR1 is LNHDA and CDR2 SQIVND (reference sequence). The CDR3 nucleotides read TGTGCCAGTAGTAGTGCTGGGAGGGGCGGCTACACCTTC. The encoded protein is CASSSAGRGGYTF.

This sequence joins TRBV2 and TRBJ2-2; TRBD1 matches 9 bases. Per germline, CDR1 SNHLY and CDR2 FYNNEI. CDR3 length: 14 amino acids. Germline trimming cut 4 bases from V and 6 bases from J; bases unmatched to any gene: 3. CDR3 sequence: CASSGQGVAGELFF. CDR3 bases: TGTGCCAGCAGTGGACAGGGGGTAGCCGGGGAGCTGTTTTTT. The full variable domain, with the rest looked up from reference TRBV2 and TRBJ2-2, is EPEVTQTPSHQVTQMGQEVILRCVPISNHLYFYWYRQILGQKVEFLVSFYNNEISEKSEIFDDQFSVERPDGSNFTLKIRSTKLEDSAMYFCASSGQGVAGELFFGEGSRLTVL.

CDR3 bases: TGTGCCAGCGCGATCGGGAGGGGGCTCGCCTACGAGCAGTACTTC. This encodes CASAIGRGLAYEQYF. V is TRBV5-6 and J is TRBJ2-7, with a weak D call TRBD2 (8 bases). With 7 bases removed from V and 2 bases from J, the gap between germline ends came to 19 bases. This CDR3 comprises 15 residues. Germline loops: CDR1 SGHDT, CDR2 YYEEEE.

Only a few counts were recorded for this clone. CDR3 region: CASSVTARGTEAFF. The DNA for the CDR3 is TGCGCCAGCAGCGTGACAGCCAGGGGCACTGAAGCTTTCTTT. The chain is built from TRBV5-1 and TRBJ1-1; TRBD1 might be the D (6 bases). Germline V gene sequence: CDR1 SGHRS, CDR2 YFSETQ. The CDR3 extends over 14 amino acids. Trimming removed 4 bases from V and 4 bases from J, with 14 bases in between.

This rearrangement joins TRBV6-4 to TRBJ2-1; a possible D gene is TRBD2 (6 bases). V dropped 4 bases and J dropped 6 bases, with 16 bases sitting between them. CDR1 is MRHNA, CDR2 SNTAGT, per germline. CDR3 length equals 15 residues. CDR3 nucleotides: TGTGCCAGCAGTGCCGGGCTAGCGCGGCGCAATGAGCAGTTCTTC. Its translation is CASSAGLARRNEQFF.

This clone was detected ten times or more. V gene TRBV6-4 combines with J gene TRBJ2-2; 7 nucleotides align to TRBD2. The CDR3 totals 14 residues. The V gene's germline CDR1 is MRHNA and CDR2 SNTAGT. With V trimmed by 7 bases and J by 1 base, 3 bases remained unmatched. The CDR3 nucleotides are TGTGCCAGCAAGACTAGCAGGAACACCGGGGAGCTGTTTTTT. Translated, it gives CASKTSRNTGELFF.

This chain connects TRBV7-3 to TRBJ2-6; the match to TRBD1 covers 7 bases. In germline, CDR1 is SGHTA, CDR2 FQGTGA. The ends lost 5 bases at V and 0 bases at J; junction bases unmatched: 7. The CDR3 sequence is 17 residues long. The CDR3 loop is CASSTGQPFSGANVLTF. As DNA, the CDR3 is TGTGCCAGCAGCACGGGACAGCCTTTCTCTGGGGCCAACGTCCTGACTTTC.

The chain is built from TRBV4-2 and TRBJ2-7; 9 nucleotides agree with TRBD1. The CDR3 runs 16 residues. In germline, CDR1 is LGHNA, CDR2 YNFKEQ. V lost 7 bases and J lost 2; bases outside the gene matches: 12. CDR3 loop: CASILDGTGLTYEQYF. For the CDR3, the DNA is TGTGCCAGCATCCTCGACGGGACAGGGCTAACCTACGAGCAGTACTTC.

The chain has TRBV4-2 and TRBJ2-1; TRBD2 agrees at 15 bases. CDR1 and CDR2 from the germline V gene are LGHNA and YNFKEQ. Germline trimming cut 6 bases from V and 5 bases from J; bases unmatched to any gene: 17. This CDR3 region has 20 residues. The CDR3 bases are TGTGCCAGCAGAACAAGGGCGGGATTCGGACTAGCGGGGGGGGACAATGAGCAGTTCTTC. Translated: CASRTRAGFGLAGGDNEQFF.

V and J are TRBV18 and TRBJ2-7; 8 nucleotides match TRBD2. This CDR3 has 16 amino acids. Germline V CDR1 and CDR2: KGHSH, LQKENI. V lost 2 bases to trimming and J lost 3 bases; unmatched junction nucleotides: 9. DNA for the CDR3: TGTGCCAGCTCACCAATGGGGGCGGGGGGCGGCTACGAGCAGTACTTC. Translation gives CASSPMGAGGGYEQYF.

The chain couples TRBV29-1 to TRBJ2-5; TRBD1 matches at 8 bases. Germline CDR1 and CDR2: SQVTM and ANQGSEA. The junction had 9 bases not matched to a gene; V was cut back by 6 bases and J by 0 bases. The CDR3 sequence is 15 residues long. The CDR3 spells CSVRRTGLYQETQYF. DNA for the CDR3: TGCAGCGTGAGGCGGACAGGGCTGTACCAAGAGACCCAGTACTTC.

The V gene is TRBV5-1, the J gene TRBJ1-2; D unclear. The CDR3 runs 14 residues. Per germline, CDR1 SGHRS and CDR2 YFSETQ. The V gene lost 0 bases and the J gene lost 8 bases, with 14 bases spanning the gap. The CDR3 loop reads CASSLVGEQGGYTF. CDR3 bases: TGCGCCAGCAGCTTGGTAGGTGAACAAGGAGGCTACACCTTC.

This clone was found once. The V gene is TRBV5-1, the J gene TRBJ2-5, with TRBD2 as a possible D gene (6 bases). This CDR3 comprises 13 residues. The V end lost 4 bases, the J end lost 5 bases, and 12 bases lay between the germline ends. The germline V gene encodes CDR1 SGHRS and CDR2 YFSETQ. Here the CDR3 reads CASSETSLETQYF. DNA of the CDR3: TGCGCCAGCAGCGAGACTAGTTTGGAGACCCAGTACTTC.